Here is one TCR beta chain with its context. PCR used 60 Vbeta primers and 13 Jbeta primers. The protocol was immunoSEQ multiplex PCR, while the TCRdb copy is restricted to in-frame clones and leaves out a portion. Among 170,000 or so clones listed, 80% were seen once. The data were obtained in a study of cytomegalovirus exposure and HLA in healthy donors. The CDR3 spans 18 residues. Germline V gene sequence: CDR1 MGHDK, CDR2 SYGVNS. Unmatched junction bases numbered 13, after V lost 1 base and J lost 5 bases. Sequenced: PBMCs. V and J are TRBV25-1 and TRBJ2-1, with 8 bases identical to TRBD2. The TCR sequence derives from a boy aged 5 to 17 in good health and CMV-seronegative. CDR3 nucleotide sequence: TGTGCCAGCAGTGAATTTTTCCCGGCGACTAGCGCAGACAATGAGCAGTTCTTC. Encoded protein: CASSEFFPATSADNEQFF.